This T cell receptor beta chain was retrieved from a study of T-cell reconstitution after alpha-beta-depleted transplantation in children. During its preparation, the TCRbeta library received unique molecular identifiers. TCRdb reprocessed the PCR reads via MiXCR and lists one record per CDR3 protein. Of about 600,000 distinct CDR3 sequences listed, over 9.5% are singletons. This clonotype was picked up many times. The TCR was taken from a human donor who donated a stem cell graft to a child with acute myeloid leukemia. The input for sequencing was PBMCs from the stem cell graft donor, taken from the stem cell graft.

The CDR3 region is CSARAPTSARTDTQYF. The CDR3 DNA reads as TGCAGTGCTAGAGCCCCGACTAGCGCCCGCACAGATACGCAGTATTTT. This sequence joins TRBV20-1 and TRBJ2-3; 8 bases fit TRBD2. J gave up 1 base and V 1 base, and 7 bases lay outside the gene matches. CDR3 length: 16 residues. CDR1 and CDR2 from the germline V gene are DFQATT and SNEGSKA (reference sequence).